This T cell receptor (beta chain) was retrieved from a study of technical replicates of blood from a few donors. The CDR3 length is 13 residues. V lost 3 bases to trimming and J lost 8 bases, with 13 bases between them. CDR1 SGHAT and CDR2 FQNNGV come from the germline V gene. The table came from immunoSEQ multiplex PCR; TCRdb's copy has only in-frame clones and leaves some out. In the table there are roughly 80,000 clones, around 96% of which are singletons. The chain joins TRBV11-2 to TRBJ1-1; D is perhaps TRBD1 (5 bases). The source of this sequence is a human donor in good health. Sequencing was performed on T cells isolated from PBMCs. CDR3: CASSFGAGSEAFF. The CDR3 DNA is TGTGCCAGCAGCTTCGGGGCGGGATCAGAAGCTTTCTTT. The variable domain in full, completed from reference TRBV11-2 and TRBJ1-1, reads EAGVAQSPRYKIIEKRQSVAFWCNPISGHATLYWYQQILGQGPKLLIQFQNNGVVDDSQLPKDRFSAERLKGVDSTLKIQPAKLEDSAVYLCASSFGAGSEAFFGQGTRLTVV.